The T cell receptor (beta chain) described here comes from a study of Graves' ophthalmopathy and Graves' hyperthyroidism. Findings and limits, study-wide: In blood appeared most of the expanded thyroid clonotypes whose frequency exceeded 0.001.

In this cohort's terms, stable hyperthyroidism meant no ophthalmopathy by 18 months of follow-up. Physicians reached a diagnosis by relying on clinical symptoms, serum thyroxine, TRAb, thyroid ultrasound and orbital computed tomography. RNA transcripts were the template, and TCR beta CDR3 regions were amplified from them. RT-PCR was first run with HTBI primers, then multiplex PCR in a second round. TCRdb analysed the multiplex PCR reads with MiXCR anew, one entry per CDR3 protein. The sample has about 620,000 distinct CDR3 sequences, about 20% seen once. This clonotype was counted ten times or more. As yet, its antigen is unknown. This CDR3 is 14 amino acids long. Per the germline V gene, CDR1 is MNHNS and CDR2 is SASEGT. V was pared by 6 bases and J by 3 bases, with 12 bases between.

The chain employs TRBV6-1 and TRBJ1-5; D is perhaps TRBD1 (6 bases). The specimen was peripheral blood. The clonotype comes from a woman between 18 and 29 years old with stable Graves' hyperthyroidism. Some clones in this sample may be carry-over from other donors' samples. Written as DNA, the CDR3 is TGTGCCAGCAGGGAGGCAGGGGTCAATCAGCCCCAGCATTTT. Translation: CASREAGVNQPQHF.